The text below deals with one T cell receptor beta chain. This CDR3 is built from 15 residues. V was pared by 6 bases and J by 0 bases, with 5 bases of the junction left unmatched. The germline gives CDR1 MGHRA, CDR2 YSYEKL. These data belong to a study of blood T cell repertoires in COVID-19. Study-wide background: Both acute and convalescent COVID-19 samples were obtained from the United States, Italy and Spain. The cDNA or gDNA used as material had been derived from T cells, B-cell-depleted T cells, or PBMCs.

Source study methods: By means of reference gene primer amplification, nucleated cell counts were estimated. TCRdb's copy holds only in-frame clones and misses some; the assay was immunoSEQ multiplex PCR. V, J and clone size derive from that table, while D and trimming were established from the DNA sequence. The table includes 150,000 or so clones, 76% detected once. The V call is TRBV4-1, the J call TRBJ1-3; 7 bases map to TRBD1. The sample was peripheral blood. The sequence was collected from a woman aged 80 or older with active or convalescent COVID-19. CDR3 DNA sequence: TGCGCCAGCAGTGAGGACAGGAACTCTGGAAACACCATATATTTT. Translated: CASSEDRNSGNTIYF.